This TCR beta chain stems from a study of blood T cells in healthy people across ages. Points on this clonotype: The antigen is unknown. A junction end diverges from the germline sequence, so it may reflect a read error.

This CDR3 has 16 amino acids. Germline V CDR1 and CDR2: SGDLS, YYNGEE. Broader study findings: Researchers deemed the diversity estimates from one million T cells underestimates. Researchers report that TCR beta diversity correlated strongly with naive T cell percentage.

Sample-barcoded 5' priming and a J-beta primer mix drove a second PCR of about 6 to 12 cycles. A tag from a template-switch adaptor with 12 random nucleotides marked each cDNA molecule. Each sample yielded at least 2.5 million CDR3-containing paired-end reads. Via MiXCR, TCRdb re-called the 5' RACE reads, giving one row per CDR3 protein. The sample consists of hundreds of thousands of distinct CDR3 sequences, 55% to 75% of them appearing once. This chain joins TRBV9 and TRBJ1-3; D gene unclear. The sequencing sample was made of blood. This clonotype was sampled from a man under 40 in good health. The DNA of the CDR3 is TGCGCCAGCAGCGTAGGTGCGATTTCCTCTGGAAACACCATATATTTT. This codes for CASSVGAISSGNTIYF.